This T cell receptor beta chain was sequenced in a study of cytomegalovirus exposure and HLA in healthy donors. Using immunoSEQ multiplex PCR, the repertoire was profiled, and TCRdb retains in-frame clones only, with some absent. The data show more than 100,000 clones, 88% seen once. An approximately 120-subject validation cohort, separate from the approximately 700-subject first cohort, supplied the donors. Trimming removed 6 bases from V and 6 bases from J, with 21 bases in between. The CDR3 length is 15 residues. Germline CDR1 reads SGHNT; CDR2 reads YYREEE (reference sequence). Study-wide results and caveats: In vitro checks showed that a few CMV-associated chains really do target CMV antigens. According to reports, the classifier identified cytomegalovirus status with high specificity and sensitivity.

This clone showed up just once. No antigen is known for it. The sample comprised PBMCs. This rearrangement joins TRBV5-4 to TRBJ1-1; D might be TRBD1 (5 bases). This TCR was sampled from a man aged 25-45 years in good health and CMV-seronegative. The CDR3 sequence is CASTLGRGGYSEAFF. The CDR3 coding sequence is TGTGCCAGCACTTTGGGTAGGGGCGGCTATTCTGAAGCTTTCTTT.